This paragraph reports one T cell receptor beta chain. Its antigen is not identified. The junction departs from germline at one end; a sequencing error may be responsible. The data derive from a study of tumor-infiltrating lymphocytes in primary liver carcinoma. Study-wide context: Staging of the tumors gave T1-T3 N0M0, with widths of 4.2 to 10 cm.

From 20-30 mg of unsorted bulk tissue, DNA and RNA were co-extracted together. The germline gives CDR1 SGHTS, CDR2 YDEGEE. This CDR3 is built from 16 residues. General study results and limits: Tumors and blood were compared for top-250-clone fraction, and tumors had the significantly higher value (p = 0.039).

With around 520 ng total RNA as template and a constant-region primer, TCR beta cDNA was made. Sequencing libraries for TCR beta derived from three nested multiplex PCR rounds that used slightly modified ARM-PCR. TRBV1-TRBV30 forward primers paired with a C-beta reverse primer drove the first two PCR rounds, 10 cycles each. Via MiXCR, TCRdb re-called the multiplex PCR reads, giving one row per CDR3 protein. The sample lists some 46,000 distinct CDR3 sequences, roughly 80% seen once, with more than 35% in the top ten. The J gene is TRBJ2-6, the V gene TRBV5-8; perhaps TRBD1 as D (5 bases). The sequence derives from a woman aged 25 to 39 with primary liver carcinoma and hepatitis B virus infection. The sequenced sample consisted of tumor-adjacent normal liver tissue. CDR3 amino acids: CASTMMGFSGANVMTF. The CDR3 DNA is TGTGCCAGCACCATGATGGGCTTTTCTGGGGCCAACGTCATGACTTTC.